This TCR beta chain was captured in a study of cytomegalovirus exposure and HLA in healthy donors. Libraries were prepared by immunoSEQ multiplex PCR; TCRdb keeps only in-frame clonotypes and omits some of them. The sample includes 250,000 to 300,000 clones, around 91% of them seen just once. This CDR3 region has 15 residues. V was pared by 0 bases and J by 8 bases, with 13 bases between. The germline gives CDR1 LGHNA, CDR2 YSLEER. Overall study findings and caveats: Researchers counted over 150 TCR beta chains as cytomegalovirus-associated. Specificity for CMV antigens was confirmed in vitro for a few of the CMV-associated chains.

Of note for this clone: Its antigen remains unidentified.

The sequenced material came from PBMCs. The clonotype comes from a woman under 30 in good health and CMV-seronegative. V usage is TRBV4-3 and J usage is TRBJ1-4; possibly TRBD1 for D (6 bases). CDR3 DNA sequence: TGCGCCAGCAGCCAAGACCAGGGGTTTTGGGAAAAACTGTTTTTT. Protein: CASSQDQGFWEKLFF.